A selection of T cell receptor beta chains follows, all from one sample in a study of blood T cell repertoires in COVID-19. TCRdb keeps only in-frame clones here, not all; method: immunoSEQ multiplex PCR. The sample has about 130,000 clones, approximately 86% seen once; the top ten hold about 2.5%. The source material was PBMCs or T cells enriched from blood (not recorded which). These receptors originate from a woman aged 45-65 years who had recovered from COVID-19. CDR3s include the opening cysteine and the closing phenylalanine or tryptophan. D genes are given only for firm matches. Only part of the rows carry a size: once, few, many, or a class if the clone is expanded.

v_gene	abundance	j_gene	d_gene	CDR3nt	CDR3aa
TRBV4-3	.	TRBJ2-5	.	TGCGCCAGCAGCCAAGATAGCTGGTTCTTGGAGACCCAGTACTTC	CASSQDSWFLETQYF
TRBV5-1	.	TRBJ2-3	.	TGCGCCAGCAGAGTGGGGGCCCCCTCAGCGCAGTATTTT	CASRVGAPSAQYF
TRBV2	once	TRBJ1-5	TRBD1	TGTGCCAGCAGTGACCCCGTGACAGGGGTTCGAGGTCAGCCCCAGCATTTT	CASSDPVTGVRGQPQHF
TRBV24-1	.	TRBJ2-7	.	TGTGCCACCAGTATGAGGGACGAGCAGTACTTC	CATSMRDEQYF
TRBV28	.	TRBJ2-1	TRBD1	TGTGCCAGCAGTTTGCGGACAGGGGCATGGGAGCAGTTCTTC	CASSLRTGAWEQFF
TRBV2	once	TRBJ1-2	.	TGTGCCAGCAGCGGGAACAGGGCGGAGGGCTACACCTTC	CASSGNRAEGYTF
TRBV12-3/TRBV12-4	.	TRBJ1-3	.	TGTGCCAGCAGCACAGGGATAGGAAACACCATATATTTT	CASSTGIGNTIYF
TRBV7-9	.	TRBJ1-2	TRBD1	TGTGCCAGCAGCTTAGCTTTGGGACAGGGGGTCCCCCTCGATGGCTACACCTTC	CASSLALGQGVPLDGYTF
TRBV13	.	TRBJ2-3	TRBD2	TGTGCCAGCAGCCCCCTCCTAGCGGGGGGGAGCACAGATACGCAGTATTTT	CASSPLLAGGSTDTQYF
TRBV27	.	TRBJ1-1	TRBD1	TGTGCCAGCAGTGGGACAGACAGGGATCCACCTGAAGCTTTCTTT	CASSGTDRDPPEAFF
TRBV5-1	.	TRBJ1-2	.	TGCGCCAGCATCATCTTCCTTGCAGAATCTAACTATGGCTACACCTTC	CASIIFLAESNYGYTF
TRBV4-1	.	TRBJ2-3	TRBD2	TGCGCCAGCAGCCAATATCTAGCGGGGGGCACAGATACGCAGTATTTT	CASSQYLAGGTDTQYF
TRBV7-2	.	TRBJ2-3	.	TGTGCCAGCAGCTTAGATCCAGGGCGTTCAGATACGCAGTATTTT	CASSLDPGRSDTQYF
TRBV11-2	.	TRBJ2-2	TRBD2	TGTGCCAGCAGCTTGACTAGCGGGGGCACCGGGGAGCTGTTTTTT	CASSLTSGGTGELFF
TRBV4-1	.	TRBJ1-2	TRBD1	TGCGCCAGCAGCCAAGGTAGTGTGGACAGGCCACGCGTCGGTCGTGGCTACACCTTC	CASSQGSVDRPRVGRGYTF
TRBV10-1	.	TRBJ2-3	.	TGCGCCAGCTCCCGAGGGCAGGCGGCAGATACGCAGTATTTT	CASSRGQAADTQYF
TRBV18	.	TRBJ2-7	.	TGTGCCAGCTCCCCGGGGGAGTTGGGGAGGGAGCAGTACTTC	CASSPGELGREQYF
TRBV5-1	.	TRBJ1-3	.	TGCGCCAGCAGCTCCGGAGGTGGCAGCTCTGGAAACACCATATATTTT	CASSSGGGSSGNTIYF
TRBV19	.	TRBJ1-2	.	TGTGCCAGTAGTATAGTTCAGGGAAACTATGGCTACACCTTC	CASSIVQGNYGYTF
TRBV27	.	TRBJ1-2	TRBD1	TGTGCCAGCAGTTTAGCGCAGGGGGCGCGTGGGGCCTATGGCTACACCTTC	CASSLAQGARGAYGYTF
TRBV4-2	.	TRBJ2-3	TRBD2	TGTGCCAGCAGCCAAGAACCAGCGGGGGGCACCACTGATACGCAGTATTTT	CASSQEPAGGTTDTQYF
TRBV5-1	.	TRBJ1-3	.	TGCGCCAGCAGCCCCCAGGGTTACTCTGGAAACACCATATATTTT	CASSPQGYSGNTIYF
TRBV18	.	TRBJ2-7	.	TGTGCCAGCTCACTACCGACAGCGTCCTACGAGCAGTACTTC	CASSLPTASYEQYF
TRBV2	once	TRBJ2-3	TRBD2	TGTGCCAGCAGTGAAATGTTAGCGGGGGGCACAGATACGCAGTATTTT	CASSEMLAGGTDTQYF
TRBV7-3	.	TRBJ1-5	.	TGTGCCAGCAGCCCCCTAGGGGGGGGTGAGCCCCAGCATTTT	CASSPLGGGEPQHF
TRBV2	.	TRBJ2-5	TRBD2	TGTGCCAGCCTCTCAGAACTAGCGGAGACCCAGTACTTC	CASLSELAETQYF
TRBV14	.	TRBJ2-1	TRBD2	TGTGCCAGCAGCCCAGGGACTAGCCATGAGCAGTTCTTC	CASSPGTSHEQFF
TRBV3-1/TRBV3-2	.	TRBJ2-5	.	TGTGCCAGCAGCCAGTTTCTAGTTCAAGAGACCCAGTACTTC	CASSQFLVQETQYF
TRBV27	few	TRBJ2-1	.	TGTGCCAGCAGTTTCGGGAGCTCCTACAATGAGCAGTTCTTC	CASSFGSSYNEQFF
TRBV4-2	.	TRBJ2-3	.	TGTGCCAGCAGCCAAGGAGGGTCCCTTCGGGGTGGCACAGATACGCAGTATTTT	CASSQGGSLRGGTDTQYF
TRBV4-2	.	TRBJ1-4	.	TGTGCCAGCAGCCAAGATCACAAGAGGGTTGGTGAAAAACTGTTTTTT	CASSQDHKRVGEKLFF
TRBV2	.	TRBJ1-5	.	TGTGCCAGCAGTGACTTGGGAGGAGACAATCAGCCCCAGCATTTT	CASSDLGGDNQPQHF
TRBV19	few	TRBJ2-2	.	TGTGCCAGTATGGGCCCGTCGAGAACCGGGGAGCTGTTTTTT	CASMGPSRTGELFF
TRBV6-2/TRBV6-3	.	TRBJ2-7	.	TGTGCCAGCAGTCAGTCGTCGGGGGTCCACGAGCAGTACTTC	CASSQSSGVHEQYF
TRBV19	.	TRBJ1-1	.	TGTGCCAGTAGTGGCACAGGGTTCGGGGCTGAAGCTTTCTTT	CASSGTGFGAEAFF
TRBV6-5	.	TRBJ2-1	TRBD1	TGTGCCACCCGGACAGGGAGAGGCGATGAGCAGTTCTTC	CATRTGRGDEQFF
TRBV6-2/TRBV6-3	.	TRBJ2-7	.	TGTGCCAGCAGTGACCGGCAGGGGATTGTCCACGAGCAGTACTTC	CASSDRQGIVHEQYF
TRBV7-9	once	TRBJ1-1	.	TGTGCCAGCAGCGGCGGGACGGTTGAAGCTTTCTTT	CASSGGTVEAFF
TRBV6-1	.	TRBJ1-2	.	TGTGCCAGCAGTGAAGCGGGCCCTAACTATGGCTACACCTTC	CASSEAGPNYGYTF
TRBV9	.	TRBJ2-6	TRBD2	TGTGCCAGCAGCACACGGGGGGGGCTTGCTGGGGCCAACGTCCTGACTTTC	CASSTRGGLAGANVLTF
TRBV7-2	few	TRBJ1-5	.	TGTGCCAGCAGCTTAGCTGGACAGCTTAATCAGCCCCAGCATTTT	CASSLAGQLNQPQHF
TRBV28	.	TRBJ1-2	.	TGTGCCAGCAGTTTGGGGGGGGTTTCGAGCTATGGCTACACCTTC	CASSLGGVSSYGYTF
TRBV18	.	TRBJ2-5	TRBD2	TGTGCCAGCTCACCACGACTTAGCGGGGAACAAGAGACCCAGTACTTC	CASSPRLSGEQETQYF
TRBV13	.	TRBJ1-4	.	TGTGCCAGCAGCGCTACAGGGCGGTCTAATGAAAAACTGTTTTTT	CASSATGRSNEKLFF
TRBV5-4	.	TRBJ1-1	.	TGTGCCAGCGGGATCACAGGACCCAACACTGAAGCTTTCTTT	CASGITGPNTEAFF
TRBV5-4	once	TRBJ1-1	TRBD1	TGTGCCAGCAGCTTGGCCTCGGGACAGAGGGGCACTGAAGCTTTCTTT	CASSLASGQRGTEAFF
TRBV6-5	.	TRBJ2-2	.	TGTGCCAGCAATTCCGACAGGAACACCGGGGAGCTGTTTTTT	CASNSDRNTGELFF
TRBV19	.	TRBJ2-1	.	.	CASTSGGSSYNEQFF
TRBV25-1	few	TRBJ1-3	.	TGTGCCAGCAGTGAATCAGTCAGACTCTCTGGAAACACCATATATTTT	CASSESVRLSGNTIYF
TRBV7-2	.	TRBJ2-6	.	TGTGCCAGCAGCTTAATGAGCTCTGGGGCCAACGTCCTGACTTTC	CASSLMSSGANVLTF
TRBV11-2	.	TRBJ2-5	TRBD2	TGTGCCAGCAGCCCCTGGGGAGGGAGGGCTCAAGAGACCCAGTACTTC	CASSPWGGRAQETQYF
TRBV6-5	.	TRBJ1-2	TRBD1	TGTGCCAGCAGTTTCACAGGGGAGCTAAACTATGGCTACACCTTC	CASSFTGELNYGYTF
TRBV9	.	TRBJ2-3	.	TGTGCCAGCAGCGCCGTTGGGGCGATCACAGATACGCAGTATTTT	CASSAVGAITDTQYF
TRBV5-1	.	TRBJ2-4	.	TGCGCCAGCAGCTTGGGCCAGTATGACATTCAGTACTTC	CASSLGQYDIQYF